This T cell receptor beta chain was found in a study of T cells in localized non-small cell lung cancer. Study observations and caveats: Uninvolved adjacent lung showed higher T cell clonality than tumor. Heterogeneity stays possible, as sequencing covered only one tumor region. In adjacent lung appeared a median 57 of the top 100 tumor clones.

Germline CDR1 and CDR2: SGHRS and YFSETQ. The CDR3 contains 19 residues. The V segment lost 4 bases and the J segment 10 bases; nucleotides outside the gene matches: 19. To note about this clone: Its cognate antigen is unknown.

Sequencing used immunoSEQ multiplex PCR; TCRdb keeps in-frame clones, though not all of them. Here the sample spans some 64,000 clones, about 90% being singletons. The sequence was collected from a woman aged 40-75 years with stage I lung adenocarcinoma. The rearrangement links TRBV5-1 to TRBJ2-1; 14 bases line up with TRBD2. The sample here was peripheral blood, taken before any cancer treatment. The CDR3 spells CASSLNPTGTSGGIGEQFF. In DNA, the CDR3 is TGCGCCAGCAGCCTGAACCCAACCGGGACTAGCGGGGGAATCGGGGAGCAGTTCTTC. Using reference TRBV5-1 and TRBJ2-1 for the parts outside the CDR3, the full variable domain is KAGVTQTPRYLIKTRGQQVTLSCSPISGHRSVSWYQQTPGQGLQFLFEYFSETQRNKGNFPGRFSGRQFSNSRSEMNVSTLELGDSALYLCASSLNPTGTSGGIGEQFFGPGTRLTVL.